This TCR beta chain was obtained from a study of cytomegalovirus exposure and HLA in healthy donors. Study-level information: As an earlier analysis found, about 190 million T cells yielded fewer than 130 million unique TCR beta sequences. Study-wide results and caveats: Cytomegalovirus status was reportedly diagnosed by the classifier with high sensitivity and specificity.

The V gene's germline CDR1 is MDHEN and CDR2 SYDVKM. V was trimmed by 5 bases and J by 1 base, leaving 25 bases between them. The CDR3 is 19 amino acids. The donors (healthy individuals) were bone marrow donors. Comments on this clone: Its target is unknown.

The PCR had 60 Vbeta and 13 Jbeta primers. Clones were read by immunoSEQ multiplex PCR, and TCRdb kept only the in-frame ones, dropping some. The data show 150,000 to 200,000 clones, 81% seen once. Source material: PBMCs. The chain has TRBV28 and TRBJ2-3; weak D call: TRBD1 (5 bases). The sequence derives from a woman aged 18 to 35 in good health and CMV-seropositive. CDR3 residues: CASSQSRWGDREGTDTQYF. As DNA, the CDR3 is TGTGCCAGCAGTCAATCTCGATGGGGCGACAGAGAAGGCACAGATACGCAGTATTTT.